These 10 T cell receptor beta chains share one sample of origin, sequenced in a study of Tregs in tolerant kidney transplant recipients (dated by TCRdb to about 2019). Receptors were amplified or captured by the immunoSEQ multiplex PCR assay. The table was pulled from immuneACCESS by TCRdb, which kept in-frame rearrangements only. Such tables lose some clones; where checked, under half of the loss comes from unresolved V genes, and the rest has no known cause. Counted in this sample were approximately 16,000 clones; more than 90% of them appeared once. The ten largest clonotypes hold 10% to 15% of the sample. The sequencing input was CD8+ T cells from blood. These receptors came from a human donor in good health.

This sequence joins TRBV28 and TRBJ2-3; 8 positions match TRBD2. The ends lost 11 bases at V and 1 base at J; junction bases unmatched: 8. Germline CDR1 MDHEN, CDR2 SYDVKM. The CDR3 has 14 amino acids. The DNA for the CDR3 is TGTGCCGGTTCTCCGGGACTAGGCACAGATACGCAGTATTTT. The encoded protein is CAGSPGLGTDTQYF.

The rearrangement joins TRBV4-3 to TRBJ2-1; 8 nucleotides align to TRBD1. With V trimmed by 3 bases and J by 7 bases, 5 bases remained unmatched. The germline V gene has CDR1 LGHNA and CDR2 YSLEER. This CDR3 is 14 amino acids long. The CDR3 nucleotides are TGCGCCAGCAGCCAGAGGAACAGGGGGAATGAGCAGTTCTTC. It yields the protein CASSQRNRGNEQFF.

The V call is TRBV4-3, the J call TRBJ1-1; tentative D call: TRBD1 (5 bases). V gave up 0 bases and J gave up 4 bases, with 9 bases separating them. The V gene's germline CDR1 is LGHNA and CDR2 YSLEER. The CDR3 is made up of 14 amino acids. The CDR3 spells CASSQERGSTEAFF. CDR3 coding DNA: TGCGCCAGCAGCCAAGAGCGGGGGTCCACTGAAGCTTTCTTT.

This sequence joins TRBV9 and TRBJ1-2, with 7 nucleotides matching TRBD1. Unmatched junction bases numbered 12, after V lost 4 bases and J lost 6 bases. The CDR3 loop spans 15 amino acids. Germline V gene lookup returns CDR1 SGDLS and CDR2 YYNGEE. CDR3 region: CASSLNNPGQHGYTF. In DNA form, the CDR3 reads TGTGCCAGCAGCTTAAACAATCCGGGACAGCATGGCTACACCTTC.

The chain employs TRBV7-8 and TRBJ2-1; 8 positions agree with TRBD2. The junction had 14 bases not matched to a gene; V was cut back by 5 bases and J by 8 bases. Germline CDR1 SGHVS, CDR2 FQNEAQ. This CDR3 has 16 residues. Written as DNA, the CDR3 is TGTGCCAGCAGCGTCGGCCGGAAGCGGGGGAACGATGAGCAGTTCTTC. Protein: CASSVGRKRGNDEQFF. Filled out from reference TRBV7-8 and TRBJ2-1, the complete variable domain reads GAGVSQSPRYKVAKRGQDVALRCDPISGHVSLFWYQQALGQGPEFLTYFQNEAQLDKSGLPSDRFFAERPEGSVSTLKIQRTQQEDSAVYLCASSVGRKRGNDEQFFGPGTRLTVL.

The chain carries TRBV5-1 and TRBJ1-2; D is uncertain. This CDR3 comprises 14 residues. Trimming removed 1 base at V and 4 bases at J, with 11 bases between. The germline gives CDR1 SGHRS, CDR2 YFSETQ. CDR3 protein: CASSLLGSAYGYTF. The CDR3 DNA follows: TGCGCCAGCAGCTTGCTCGGCTCTGCCTATGGCTACACCTTC.

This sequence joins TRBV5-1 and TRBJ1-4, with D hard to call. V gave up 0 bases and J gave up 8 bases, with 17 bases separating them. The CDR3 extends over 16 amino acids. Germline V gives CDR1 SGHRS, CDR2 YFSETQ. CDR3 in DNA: TGCGCCAGCAGCTTGGCTGTGACTTCCGAGGGAGAAAAACTGTTTTTT. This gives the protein CASSLAVTSEGEKLFF.

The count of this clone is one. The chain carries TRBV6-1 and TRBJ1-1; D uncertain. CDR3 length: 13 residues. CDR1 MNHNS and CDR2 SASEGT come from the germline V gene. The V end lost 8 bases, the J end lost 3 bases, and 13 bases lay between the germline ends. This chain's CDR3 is CASGPRSYTEAFF. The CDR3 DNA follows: TGTGCCAGCGGGCCCCGTTCTTACACTGAAGCTTTCTTT.

CDR3: CASRGGEETQYF. CDR3 bases: TGCGCCAGCAGGGGAGGGGAAGAGACCCAGTACTTC. The chain carries TRBV5-1 and TRBJ2-5; TRBD2 agrees at 7 bases. V shed 5 bases, J shed 3 bases, and the junction held 1 base outside the gene matches. The CDR3 is made up of 12 amino acids. The germline V gene encodes CDR1 SGHRS and CDR2 YFSETQ.

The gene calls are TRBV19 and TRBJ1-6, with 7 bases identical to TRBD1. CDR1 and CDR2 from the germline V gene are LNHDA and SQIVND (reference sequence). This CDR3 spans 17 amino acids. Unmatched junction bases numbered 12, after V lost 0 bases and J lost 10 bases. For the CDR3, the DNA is TGTGCCAGTAGTATAGACCCCCGAAGGGGGCTAGGATCACCCCTCCACTTT. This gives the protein CASSIDPRRGLGSPLHF. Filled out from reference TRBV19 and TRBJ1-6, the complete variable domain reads DGGITQSPKYLFRKEGQNVTLSCEQNLNHDAMYWYRQDPGQGLRLIYYSQIVNDFQKGDIAEGYSVSREKKESFPLTVTSAQKNPTAFYLCASSIDPRRGLGSPLHFGNGTRLTVT.